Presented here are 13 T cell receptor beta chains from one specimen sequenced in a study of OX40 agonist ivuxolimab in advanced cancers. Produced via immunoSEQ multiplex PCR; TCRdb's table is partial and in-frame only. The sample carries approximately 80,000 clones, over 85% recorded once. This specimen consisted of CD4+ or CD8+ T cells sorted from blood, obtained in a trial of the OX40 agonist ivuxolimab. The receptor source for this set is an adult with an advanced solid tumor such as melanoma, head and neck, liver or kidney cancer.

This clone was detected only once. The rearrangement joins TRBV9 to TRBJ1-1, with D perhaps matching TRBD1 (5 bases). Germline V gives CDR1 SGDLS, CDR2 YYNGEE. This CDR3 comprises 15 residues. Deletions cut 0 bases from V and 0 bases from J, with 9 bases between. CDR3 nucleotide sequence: TGTGCCAGCAGCGTAGGGACATTTTTGAACACTGAAGCTTTCTTT. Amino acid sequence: CASSVGTFLNTEAFF. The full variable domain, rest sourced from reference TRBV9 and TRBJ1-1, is DSGVTQTPKHLITATGQRVTLRCSPRSGDLSVYWYQQSLDQGLQFLIQYYNGEERAKGNILERFSAQQFPDLHSELNLSSLELGDSALYFCASSVGTFLNTEAFFGQGTRLTVV.

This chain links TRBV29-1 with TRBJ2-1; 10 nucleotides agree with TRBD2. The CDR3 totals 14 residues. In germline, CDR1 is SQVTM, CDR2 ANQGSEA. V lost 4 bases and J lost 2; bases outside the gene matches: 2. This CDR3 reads CSVVAGGPYNEQFF. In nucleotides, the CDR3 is TGCAGCGTTGTAGCGGGGGGACCCTACAATGAGCAGTTCTTC.

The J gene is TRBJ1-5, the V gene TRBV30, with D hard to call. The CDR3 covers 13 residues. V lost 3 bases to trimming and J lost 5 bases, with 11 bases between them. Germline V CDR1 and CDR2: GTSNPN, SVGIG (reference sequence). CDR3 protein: CAWSGDIDQPQHF. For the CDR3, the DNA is TGTGCCTGGAGCGGTGACATCGATCAGCCCCAGCATTTT.

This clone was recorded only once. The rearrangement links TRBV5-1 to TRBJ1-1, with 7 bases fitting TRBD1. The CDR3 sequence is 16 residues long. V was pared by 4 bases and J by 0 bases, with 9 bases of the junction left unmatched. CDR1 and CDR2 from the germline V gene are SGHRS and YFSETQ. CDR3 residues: CASSHGTGTVNTEAFF. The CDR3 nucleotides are TGCGCCAGCAGCCATGGTACCGGGACAGTGAACACTGAAGCTTTCTTT.

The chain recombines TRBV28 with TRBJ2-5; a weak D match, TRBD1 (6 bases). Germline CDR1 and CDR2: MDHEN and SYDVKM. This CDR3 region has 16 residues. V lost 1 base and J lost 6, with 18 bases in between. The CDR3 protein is CASSLFSWGQGKTQYF. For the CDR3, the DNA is TGTGCCAGCAGTTTATTTTCCTGGGGTCAGGGGAAGACCCAGTACTTC.

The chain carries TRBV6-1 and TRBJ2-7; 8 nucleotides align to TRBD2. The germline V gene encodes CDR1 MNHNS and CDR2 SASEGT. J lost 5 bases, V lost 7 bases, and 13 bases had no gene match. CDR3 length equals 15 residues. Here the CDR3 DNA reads TGTGCCAGCATCCCCGGTTCGAGCGGGAGCCACGAGCAGTACTTC. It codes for CASIPGSSGSHEQYF.

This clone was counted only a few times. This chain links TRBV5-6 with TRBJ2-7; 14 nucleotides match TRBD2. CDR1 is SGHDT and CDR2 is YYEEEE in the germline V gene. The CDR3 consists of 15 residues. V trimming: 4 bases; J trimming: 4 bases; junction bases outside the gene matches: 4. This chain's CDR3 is CASSRLAGGGYEQYF. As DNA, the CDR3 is TGTGCCAGCAGCAGACTAGCGGGAGGGGGGTACGAGCAGTACTTC.

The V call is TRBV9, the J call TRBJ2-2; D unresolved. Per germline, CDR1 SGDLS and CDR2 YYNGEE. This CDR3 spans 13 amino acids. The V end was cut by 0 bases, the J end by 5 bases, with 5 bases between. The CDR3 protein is CASSVAVTGELFF. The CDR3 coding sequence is TGTGCCAGCAGCGTAGCAGTAACCGGGGAGCTGTTTTTT.

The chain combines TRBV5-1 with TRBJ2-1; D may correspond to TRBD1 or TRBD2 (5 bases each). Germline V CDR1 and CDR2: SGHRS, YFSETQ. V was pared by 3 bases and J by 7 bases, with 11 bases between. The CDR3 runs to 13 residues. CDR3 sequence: CASSSGAKNEQFF. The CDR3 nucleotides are TGCGCCAGCAGCTCCGGGGCCAAAAATGAGCAGTTCTTC. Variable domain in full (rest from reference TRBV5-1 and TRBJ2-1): KAGVTQTPRYLIKTRGQQVTLSCSPISGHRSVSWYQQTPGQGLQFLFEYFSETQRNKGNFPGRFSGRQFSNSRSEMNVSTLELGDSALYLCASSSGAKNEQFFGPGTRLTVL.

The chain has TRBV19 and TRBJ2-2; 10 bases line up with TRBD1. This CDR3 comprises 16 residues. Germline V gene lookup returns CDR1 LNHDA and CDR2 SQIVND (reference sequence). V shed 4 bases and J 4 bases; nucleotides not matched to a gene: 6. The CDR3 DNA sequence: TGTGCCAGTAGTAGAAGACAGGGGGCGGGCACCGGGGAGCTGTTTTTT. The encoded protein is CASSRRQGAGTGELFF.

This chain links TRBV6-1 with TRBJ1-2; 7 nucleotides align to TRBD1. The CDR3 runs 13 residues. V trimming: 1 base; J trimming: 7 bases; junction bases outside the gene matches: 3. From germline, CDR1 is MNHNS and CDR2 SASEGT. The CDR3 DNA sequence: TGTGCCAGCAGTGAAGTGGCAGGGGGTGGCTACACCTTC. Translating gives CASSEVAGGGYTF.

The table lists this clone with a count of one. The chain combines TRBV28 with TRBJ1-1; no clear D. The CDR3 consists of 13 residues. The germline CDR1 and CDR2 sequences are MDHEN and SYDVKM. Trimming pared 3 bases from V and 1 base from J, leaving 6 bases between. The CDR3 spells CASSLWGNTEAFF. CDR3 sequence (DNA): TGTGCCAGCAGTTTGTGGGGGAACACTGAAGCTTTCTTT. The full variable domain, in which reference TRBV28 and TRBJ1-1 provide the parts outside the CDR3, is DVKVTQSSRYLVKRTGEKVFLECVQDMDHENMFWYRQDPGLGLRLIYFSYDVKMKEKGDIPEGYSVSREKKERFSLILESASTNQTSMYLCASSLWGNTEAFFGQGTRLTVV.

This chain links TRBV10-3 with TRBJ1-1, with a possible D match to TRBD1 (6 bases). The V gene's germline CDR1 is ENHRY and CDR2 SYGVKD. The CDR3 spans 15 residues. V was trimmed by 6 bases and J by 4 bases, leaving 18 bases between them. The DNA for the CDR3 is TGTGCCATCAGCCGGACGTCCCGGGGGGCCACTGAAGCTTTCTTT. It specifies CAISRTSRGATEAFF.